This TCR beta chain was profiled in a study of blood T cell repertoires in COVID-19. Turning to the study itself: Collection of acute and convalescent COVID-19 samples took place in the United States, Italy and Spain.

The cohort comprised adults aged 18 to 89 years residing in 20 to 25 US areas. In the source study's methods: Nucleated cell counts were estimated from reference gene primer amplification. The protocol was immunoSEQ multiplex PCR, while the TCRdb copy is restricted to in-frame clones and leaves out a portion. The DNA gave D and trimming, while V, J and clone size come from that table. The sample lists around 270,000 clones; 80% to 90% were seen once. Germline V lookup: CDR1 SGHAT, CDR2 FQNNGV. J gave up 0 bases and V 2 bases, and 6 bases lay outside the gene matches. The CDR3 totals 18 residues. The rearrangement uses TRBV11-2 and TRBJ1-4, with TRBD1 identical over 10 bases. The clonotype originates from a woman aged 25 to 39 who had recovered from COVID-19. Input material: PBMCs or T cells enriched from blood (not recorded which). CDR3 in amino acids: CASSLISGQGATNEKLFF. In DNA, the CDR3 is TGTGCCAGCAGCTTAATTTCAGGACAGGGGGCAACTAATGAAAAACTGTTTTTT.